A selection of T cell receptor beta chains follows, all from one sample in a study of blood T cells in healthy people across ages. Via MiXCR, TCRdb re-called the 5' RACE reads, giving one row per CDR3 protein. The sample holds 1.5 million to 2 million distinct CDR3 sequences, roughly two fifths seen once. The specimen was blood. These receptors were obtained from a human donor in good health. Both conserved end residues are trimmed from each CDR3. The order of the fields is J gene, D gene, V gene, CDR3 protein. D genes are given only for firm matches.

>TRBJ1-2|TRBD1|TRBV10-3
AISGRGTGTVADYGYT
>TRBJ1-2|NA|TRBV6-5
ASSYAENYGYT
>TRBJ1-2|TRBD1|TRBV20-1
SASLRDRGSGYT
>TRBJ2-6|NA|TRBV29-1
GVEQLSGANVLT
>TRBJ1-6|NA|TRBV4-1
ASSQVTDSPLH
>NA|NA|TRBV11-2
ASSFSGYSYEQY
>TRBJ1-4|NA|TRBV7-9
ASSPAGLEKLF
>NA|NA|TRBV3-1
ASSQAAGLVEQY
>TRBJ1-2|TRBD1|TRBV7-2
ASSLGRPGQGNYGYT
>TRBJ2-1|TRBD2|TRBV7-2
ASSLVGGGASEQF
>TRBJ2-3|NA|TRBV4-1
ASSQDGDTDTQY
>NA|TRBD2|TRBV7-2
ASSLSTSGVREQY
>TRBJ2-5|TRBD1|TRBV20-1
SARSTGHRETQY
>TRBJ2-1|TRBD1|TRBV6-5
ATTPDRGLYNEQF
>TRBJ1-2|NA|TRBV20-1
SARPKYLDIYGYT
>TRBJ1-4|TRBD1|TRBV11-2
ASSPAGTGAEKLF
>TRBJ1-3|NA|TRBV10-3
AISERGTDHFRSGNTIY
>TRBJ2-4|TRBD1|TRBV20-1
SARDIRQGAIPY
>TRBJ2-5|NA|TRBV29-1
SVEVLQVQETQY
>TRBJ1-1|NA|TRBV7-9
ASPGTEGWNTEAF
>TRBJ1-5|NA|TRBV20-1
SARDINSNQPQH
>TRBJ2-1|TRBD1|TRBV2
ASSEGQGMRNEQF
>TRBJ1-1|NA|TRBV7-9
AALGMNTEAF
>TRBJ2-5|TRBD2|TRBV20-1
SAREGTSGGKETQY
>TRBJ2-1|TRBD2|TRBV4-1
ASSQEAGGALSEQF
>TRBJ2-1|NA|TRBV20-1
SARDGGRRYNEQF
>TRBJ2-3|NA|TRBV7-2
ASSPSATRTDTQY
>TRBJ2-1|TRBD2|TRBV5-1
ASSSALAGGPREQF
>TRBJ2-1|TRBD2|TRBV7-2
ASSQPPGTSGGFRQF
>TRBJ2-2|NA|TRBV29-1
SVGGGRNTGELF
>TRBJ1-2|NA|TRBV5-8
ASLRTIIGYT
>TRBJ2-1|NA|TRBV7-9
ASGPRDDEQF
>TRBJ2-2|NA|TRBV10-3
AISPGARPGELF
>TRBJ1-1|TRBD1|TRBV7-2
ASSSQGQGISEAF
>TRBJ2-3|NA|TRBV15
ATSRDPAGQLTDTQY
>TRBJ1-4|NA|TRBV3-1
ASSQTGEKLF